These T cell receptor beta chains were read from a single sample in a study of shared clonotypes between healthy human individuals. Repertoires were generated with immunoSEQ multiplex PCR, while TCRdb's copy carries only in-frame clones and drops some. The data show over 2 million clones, approximately 94% seen once. The sequenced sample consisted of naive CD8+ T cells sorted from blood. Every receptor here comes from a man younger than 35 in good health. The CDR3 runs from the conserved cysteine through the conserved F or W. A D gene is named only where the DNA matches it firmly. Clone size is not always given. Where it is, it says once, few, many or a class for expanded clones.

CDR3nt,CDR3aa,j_gene,d_gene,abundance,v_gene
TGCGCCAGCAGCCTCGGGGTTCTTCTTCCCACTGAAGCTTTCTTT,CASSLGVLLPTEAFF,TRBJ1-1,-,-,TRBV4-1
TGTGCCAGCAGACGAGTAGGCTTATTTGAGCAGTTCTTC,CASRRVGLFEQFF,TRBJ2-1,-,-,TRBV28
TGTGCCAGCACCTCGCAAGGGTTCGGAAACATTCAGTACTTC,CASTSQGFGNIQYF,TRBJ2-4,-,-,TRBV5-6
TGTGCCAGCTCACCACCGAACAATGAGGCTGAAGCTTTCTTT,CASSPPNNEAEAFF,TRBJ1-1,-,-,TRBV18
TGTGCCAGCAGTTTCCGGCAGGCGGTAACCGGGGAGCTGTTTTTT,CASSFRQAVTGELFF,TRBJ2-2,-,-,TRBV27
TGTGCCAGCAGGGGACAGGGGACGGGCTACGAGCAGTACTTC,CASRGQGTGYEQYF,TRBJ2-7,TRBD1,-,TRBV28
TGTGCCAGCAGCCCTCGTCCGCCCAGGGGATCCGGAAACACCATATATTTT,CASSPRPPRGSGNTIYF,TRBJ1-3,-,-,TRBV21-1
TGTGCCAGCAGCCCACTTAGGTACGAGCAGTACTTC,CASSPLRYEQYF,TRBJ2-7,-,-,TRBV11-3
TGTGCCAGCAGCTTTTCAGGAAAAGAGACCCAGTACTTC,CASSFSGKETQYF,TRBJ2-5,-,-,TRBV11-2
TGTGCCAGCAGCCGAACTAGCGGGGGGGCCTCCTACGAGCAGTACTTC,CASSRTSGGASYEQYF,TRBJ2-7,TRBD2,-,TRBV7-9
TGTGCCAGTAGTCTCGCGACAGTAGGAGACTATGGCTACACCTTC,CASSLATVGDYGYTF,TRBJ1-2,-,-,TRBV19
TGCGCCAGCAGCCAAGGAACCGGGACTCATAACTACGAGCAGTACTTC,CASSQGTGTHNYEQYF,TRBJ2-7,-,-,TRBV4-3
TGTGCCAGCAGCCTTCAGGACACTGAAGCTTTCTTT,CASSLQDTEAFF,TRBJ1-1,-,-,TRBV5-6
TGTGCCAGCAGCTTGGGACCGTTTAGCAATCAGCCCCAGCATTTT,CASSLGPFSNQPQHF,TRBJ1-5,-,once,TRBV5-5
TGTGCCAGCAGCACCGGGCGGATGTTTGAGCAGTACTTC,CASSTGRMFEQYF,TRBJ2-7,-,-,TRBV21-1
TGCAGCGTTGAAGAGTTCAACGAAGGGGAGACCCAGTACTTC,CSVEEFNEGETQYF,TRBJ2-5,-,-,TRBV29-1
TGCGCCAGCAGCCTAACAGGGGCCGGAGAGCTGTTTTTT,CASSLTGAGELFF,TRBJ2-2,TRBD1,-,TRBV5-1
TGTGCCTGGGACAGGCCTACCCCAACCTTC,CAWDRPTPTF,TRBJ1-2,-,-,TRBV30
TGTGCCAGCAGCACACCGGGACTCCCCAATGAGCAGTTCTTC,CASSTPGLPNEQFF,TRBJ2-1,-,once,TRBV7-9
TGTGCCACCAGCAGAGATTATGAGTCCTACGAGCAGTACTTC,CATSRDYESYEQYF,TRBJ2-7,-,-,TRBV15
TGTGCCAGCAGTACCGGCGAGACCCAGTACTTC,CASSTGETQYF,TRBJ2-5,-,-,TRBV27
TGCGCCAGCAGCCAAGAACCGGCCCGGACCTACGAGCAGTACTTC,CASSQEPARTYEQYF,TRBJ2-7,-,-,TRBV4-1
TGCGCCAGCAGTGTAGGGGTCGGCAATCAGCCCCAGCATTTT,CASSVGVGNQPQHF,TRBJ1-5,-,-,TRBV5-1
TGTGCCAGCAGAACCGCCCTAACAGGGGGGGACACCGGGGAGCTGTTTTTT,CASRTALTGGDTGELFF,TRBJ2-2,-,-,TRBV7-9
TGTGCCAGCACCTCCTGGGGGGCCAACACAGATACGCAGTATTTT,CASTSWGANTDTQYF,TRBJ2-3,-,-,TRBV13
TGTGCCAGCAGCTTGGGGGCCGGCAATCAGCCCCAGCATTTT,CASSLGAGNQPQHF,TRBJ1-5,-,-,TRBV5-6
TGTGCCATCAGTGAGTTAGGCAACCAAGAGACCCAGTACTTC,CAISELGNQETQYF,TRBJ2-5,-,-,TRBV10-3
TGTGCCAGTAGACCAGACCCGCACTCCGACAGGGCTGGCTACACCTTC,CASRPDPHSDRAGYTF,TRBJ1-2,TRBD1,-,TRBV19
TGCGCCAGCGGTAGATTCAACTATGGCTACACCTTC,CASGRFNYGYTF,TRBJ1-2,-,-,TRBV23-1
TGTGCCAGCAGCCCGCCTTCTAGCGCTAATGAGCAGTTCTTC,CASSPPSSANEQFF,TRBJ2-1,-,-,TRBV11-2
TGTGCCAGCAGTGAGGCGGGATCGGAACTCTACGAGCAGTACTTC,CASSEAGSELYEQYF,TRBJ2-7,-,-,TRBV27